One sample yielded the 22 T cell receptor beta chains listed below, sequenced in a study of Ad26.COV2.S vaccination and SARS-CoV-2 variants. The treatment here: around 19 received Ad26.COV2.S at low or high dose, single or two shots; several received placebo; per-sample allocation not given. Repertoires come from day 63 after the first vaccine or placebo injection. The data were produced by immunoSEQ multiplex PCR, yet TCRdb's version contains in-frame clones alone and is incomplete. Here the sample spans 440,000 or so clones, over 80% being singletons. The specimen comprised peripheral blood, sampled in a trial of Ad26.COV2.S vaccine versus placebo. These receptors came from a person between 18 and 59 years old who received the Ad26.COV2.S COVID-19 vaccine or a placebo.

The V gene is TRBV10-2, the J gene TRBJ1-1; no clear D gene. Germline-derived CDR1 and CDR2 are WSHSY and SAAADI. Trimming took off 8 bases at V and 7 bases at J, with 14 bases between the two ends. The CDR3 covers 12 residues. CDR3 loop: CASGGPEIEAFF. The DNA of the CDR3 is TGCGCCAGCGGAGGACCGGAGATTGAAGCTTTCTTT.

This chain joins TRBV9 and TRBJ1-6; D unresolved. CDR1 and CDR2 from the germline V gene are SGDLS and YYNGEE. CDR3 length: 14 amino acids. V was clipped by 0 bases and J by 7 bases, with 8 bases between them. CDR3 DNA: TGTGCCAGCAGCGTAGCGGCAACGAATTCACCCCTCCACTTT. This encodes CASSVAATNSPLHF. Full variable domain (remainder filled in from reference TRBV9 and TRBJ1-6): DSGVTQTPKHLITATGQRVTLRCSPRSGDLSVYWYQQSLDQGLQFLIQYYNGEERAKGNILERFSAQQFPDLHSELNLSSLELGDSALYFCASSVAATNSPLHFGNGTRLTVT.

The gene calls are TRBV10-3 and TRBJ1-4; possibly TRBD1 for D (5 bases). Trimming shortened V by 2 bases and J by 2 bases, and 6 bases separated the two germline ends. Germline V gene sequence: CDR1 ENHRY, CDR2 SYGVKD. This CDR3 is built from 14 residues. The CDR3 DNA follows: TGTGCCATCAGTGAGGGGGCGACTAATGAAAAACTGTTTTTT. Amino acid sequence: CAISEGATNEKLFF.

The J gene is TRBJ2-3, the V gene TRBV7-9; maybe TRBD1 (5 bases). Trimming pared 1 base from V and 0 bases from J, leaving 17 bases between. CDR3 length equals 18 residues. Germline V gene data show CDR1 as SEHNR and CDR2 as FQNEAQ (reference sequence). The CDR3 loop reads CASSLGTLGPESTDTQYF. The DNA for the CDR3 is TGTGCCAGCAGCTTAGGTACCCTGGGGCCGGAGAGCACAGATACGCAGTATTTT.

V gene TRBV9 combines with J gene TRBJ2-6, with D possibly matching TRBD1 (5 bases). The length of the CDR3 is 19 residues. Germline assignment: CDR1 SGDLS and CDR2 YYNGEE. V was trimmed by 3 bases and J by 4 bases, leaving 23 bases between them. The CDR3 spells CASSAKTTAALSGANVLTF. In nucleotides, the CDR3 is TGTGCCAGCAGCGCCAAGACGACAGCCGCTTTATCGGGGGCCAACGTCCTGACTTTC.

V is TRBV6-5 and J is TRBJ2-5; 15 nucleotides line up with TRBD2. Losses at the gene ends were 9 bases for V and 5 bases for J; bases not matched to a gene: 7. This CDR3 has 15 amino acids. CDR1 is MNHEY and CDR2 is SVGAGI in the germline V gene. The DNA for the CDR3 is TGTGCCAGTGAACGGACTAGCGGGGGGGGTGAGACCCAGTACTTC. It translates to CASERTSGGGETQYF.

J is TRBJ1-1 and V is TRBV30, with D possibly TRBD1 on 6 matching bases. There are 16 residues in the CDR3. Trimming removed 4 bases at V and 11 bases at J, with 29 bases between. Per the germline V gene, CDR1 is GTSNPN and CDR2 is SVGIG (reference sequence). The CDR3 loop is CAWTHERNRVLPGAFF. The CDR3 DNA is TGTGCCTGGACCCACGAGCGAAACAGGGTCCTGCCGGGGGCTTTCTTT. Based on the CDR3 plus reference TRBV30 and TRBJ1-1, the full variable domain is SQTIHQWPATLVQPVGSPLSLECTVEGTSNPNLYWYRQAAGRGLQLLFYSVGIGQISSEVPQNLSASRPQDRQFILSSKKLLLSDSGFYLCAWTHERNRVLPGAFFGQGTRLTVV.

The CDR3 spells CASSKAPDCRGAKNIQYF. The DNA for the CDR3 is TGTGCCAGCAGCAAAGCCCCCGACTGTCGGGGAGCCAAAAACATTCAGTACTTC. The chain joins TRBV21-1 to TRBJ2-4; whether TRBD2, the table's D call, matches the DNA was not checked. TRBV21-1 is described as a pseudogene. The CDR3 totals 18 residues.

V and J are TRBV2 and TRBJ2-1, with 8 bases that match TRBD1. Per germline, CDR1 SNHLY and CDR2 FYNNEI. J lost 6 bases, V lost 2 bases, and 6 bases had no gene match. The CDR3 has 15 residues. CDR3 loop: CASSELGQGANEQFF. The DNA of the CDR3 is TGTGCCAGCAGTGAATTGGGCCAGGGGGCCAATGAGCAGTTCTTC.

V gene TRBV7-6 combines with J gene TRBJ2-6; TRBD1 might be the D (6 bases). This CDR3 is built from 21 residues. Germline V gene sequence: CDR1 SGHVS, CDR2 FNYEAQ. Trimming pared 0 bases from V and 2 bases from J, leaving 23 bases between. The DNA of the CDR3 is TGTGCCAGCAGCTTAGCCCCCCTCACAGGGATGGACAAAACTGGGGCCAACGTCCTGACTTTC. Protein: CASSLAPLTGMDKTGANVLTF.

The rearrangement uses TRBV28 and TRBJ1-4; D is unresolved. CDR3 size: 16 residues. Germline CDR1 reads MDHEN; CDR2 reads SYDVKM. V lost 5 bases to trimming and J lost 0 bases, with 13 bases between them. CDR3 DNA: TGTGCCAGCAGTCTCAGAAAGATTGCAACTAATGAAAAACTGTTTTTT. Its translation is CASSLRKIATNEKLFF. The variable domain in full, completed from reference TRBV28 and TRBJ1-4, reads DVKVTQSSRYLVKRTGEKVFLECVQDMDHENMFWYRQDPGLGLRLIYFSYDVKMKEKGDIPEGYSVSREKKERFSLILESASTNQTSMYLCASSLRKIATNEKLFFGSGTQLSVL.

The chain uses TRBV10-3 and TRBJ1-5; a weak D match, TRBD1 (5 bases). The CDR3 length is 16 residues. CDR1 is ENHRY and CDR2 is SYGVKD in the germline V gene. Trimming took off 4 bases at V and 0 bases at J, with 13 bases between the two ends. The CDR3 spells CAISGPGGDSNQPQHF. CDR3 DNA: TGTGCCATCAGTGGACCGGGGGGAGATAGCAATCAGCCCCAGCATTTT.

The V gene is TRBV30, the J gene TRBJ1-5; 8 positions match TRBD1. The CDR3 length is 13 residues. Germline V gives CDR1 GTSNPN, CDR2 SVGIG (reference sequence). V was pared by 3 bases and J by 7 bases, with 5 bases of the junction left unmatched. The CDR3 spells CAWRNRGEQPQHF. The CDR3 DNA reads as TGTGCCTGGAGGAACAGGGGGGAACAGCCCCAGCATTTT.

The J gene is TRBJ1-2, the V gene TRBV28; D remains ambiguous. This CDR3 comprises 12 residues. CDR1 and CDR2 (germline): MDHEN, SYDVKM. V was clipped by 4 bases and J by 7 bases, with 10 bases between them. The CDR3 protein is CASSSPSPGYTF. CDR3 bases: TGTGCCAGCAGTTCCCCGTCCCCTGGCTACACCTTC.

This chain joins TRBV2 and TRBJ1-5, with 7 bases identical to TRBD1. Trimming cost V 7 bases and J 6 bases; bases outside gene matches: 15. The CDR3 consists of 16 residues. Germline CDR1 reads SNHLY; CDR2 reads FYNNEI. The CDR3 spells CASMHRGLAGGQPQHF. Here the CDR3 DNA reads TGTGCCAGCATGCACAGGGGCTTAGCCGGGGGTCAGCCCCAGCATTTT.

V and J are TRBV11-3 and TRBJ2-7, with 9 nucleotides matching TRBD1. The germline CDR1 and CDR2 sequences are SGHNT and YENEEA. This CDR3 is built from 17 residues. Unmatched junction bases numbered 11, after V lost 1 base and J lost 4 bases. As DNA, the CDR3 is TGTGCCAGCAGCTTAGTTGGAACCGGGACAGGGTGGTACGAGCAGTACTTC. It translates to CASSLVGTGTGWYEQYF. Supplemented by reference TRBV11-3 and TRBJ2-7, the full variable domain reads EAGVVQSPRYKIIEKKQPVAFWCNPISGHNTLYWYLQNLGQGPELLIRYENEEAVDDSQLPKDRFSAERLKGVDSTLKIQPAELGDSAVYLCASSLVGTGTGWYEQYFGPGTRLTVT.

The chain links TRBV7-6 to TRBJ1-3; no clear D gene. Trimming cost V 2 bases and J 0 bases, with 11 bases left between them. Per the germline V gene, CDR1 is SGHVS and CDR2 is FNYEAQ. The CDR3 contains 16 residues. CDR3 bases: TGTGCCAGCAGCTTATCCTCGGGGTTCTCTGGAAACACCATATATTTT. Protein product: CASSLSSGFSGNTIYF.

This clone showed up just a few times. V gene TRBV3-1 (or the pseudogene TRBV3-2) combines with J gene TRBJ1-2; D may be TRBD1 (5 bases). In germline, CDR1 is LGHDT, CDR2 YNNKEL (reference sequence). The CDR3 runs to 18 residues. V was clipped by 0 bases and J by 6 bases, with 23 bases between them. CDR3 in amino acids: CASSQDGGSRISVDGYTF. As DNA, the CDR3 is TGTGCCAGCAGCCAAGATGGGGGAAGCCGAATAAGTGTGGATGGCTACACCTTC.

This clone was seen a few times. J is TRBJ1-5 and V is TRBV15; no firm D call. The length of the CDR3 is 13 residues. The germline V gene has CDR1 LNHNV and CDR2 YYDKDF (reference sequence). Trimming pared 6 bases from V and 4 bases from J, leaving 10 bases between. CDR3 coding DNA: TGTGCCACCAGGGGTCGAGGGAATCAGCCCCAGCATTTT. It translates to CATRGRGNQPQHF.

V usage is TRBV27 and J usage is TRBJ2-1, with TRBD1 identical over 9 bases. The germline V gene has CDR1 MNHEY and CDR2 SMNVEV (reference sequence). J was trimmed by 7 bases and V by 2 bases; bases with no gene match: 6. This CDR3 contains 15 residues. CDR3 protein: CASSLAQGARNEQFF. CDR3 nucleotide sequence: TGTGCCAGCAGTTTAGCACAGGGGGCCCGAAATGAGCAGTTCTTC.

The CDR3 sequence is CASSPDRGDGYTF. The CDR3 bases are TGTGCCAGCAGCCCGGACAGGGGGGATGGCTACACCTTC. V and J are TRBV11-2 and TRBJ1-2, with 10 nucleotides matching TRBD1. Trimming at V came to 5 bases and at J to 6 bases, leaving 3 bases not matched to a gene. Germline assignment: CDR1 SGHAT and CDR2 FQNNGV. CDR3 length: 13 amino acids.

The chain is built from TRBV7-6 and TRBJ2-1; 12 nucleotides match TRBD1. This CDR3 is built from 16 residues. The trim removed 1 base at V and 8 bases at J, leaving 6 bases unmatched. In germline, CDR1 is SGHVS, CDR2 FNYEAQ. CDR3 amino acids: CASSLVTGQGAYEQFF. Written as DNA, the CDR3 is TGTGCCAGCAGCTTAGTCACGGGACAGGGGGCATATGAGCAGTTCTTC.